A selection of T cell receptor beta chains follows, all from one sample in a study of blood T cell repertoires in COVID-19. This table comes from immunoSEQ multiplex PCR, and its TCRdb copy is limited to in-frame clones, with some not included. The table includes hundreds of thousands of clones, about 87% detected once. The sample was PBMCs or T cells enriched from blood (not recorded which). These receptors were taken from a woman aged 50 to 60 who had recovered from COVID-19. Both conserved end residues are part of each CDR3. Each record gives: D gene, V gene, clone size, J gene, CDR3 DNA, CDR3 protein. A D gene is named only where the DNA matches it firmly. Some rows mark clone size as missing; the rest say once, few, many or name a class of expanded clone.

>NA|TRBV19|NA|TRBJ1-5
TGTGCCAGTTCCCGAGGGGGGGGCAATCAGCCCCAGCATTTT
CASSRGGGNQPQHF
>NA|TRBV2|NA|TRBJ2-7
TGTGCCAACAAACAGGGCTACGAGCAGTACTTC
CANKQGYEQYF
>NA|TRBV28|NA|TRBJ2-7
TGTGCCAGCAGTTTGGCGGGGGCTTGGGAGCAGTACTTC
CASSLAGAWEQYF
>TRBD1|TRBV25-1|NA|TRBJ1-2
TGTGCCAGTCCGGAGACAGGGGGCGACTATGGCTACACCTTC
CASPETGGDYGYTF
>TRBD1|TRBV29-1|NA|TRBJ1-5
TGCAGCGTTGGCGCAGGGGGCGGCGTGTCAAGCAATCAGCCCCAGCATTTT
CSVGAGGGVSSNQPQHF
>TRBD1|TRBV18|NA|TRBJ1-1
TGTGCCAGCTCACCACCCTCCGGGACAGGGATTGAAGCTTTCTTT
CASSPPSGTGIEAFF
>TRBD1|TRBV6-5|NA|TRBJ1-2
TGTGCCAGCAGCCGGACAGGGGGCGGCTATGGCTACACCTTC
CASSRTGGGYGYTF
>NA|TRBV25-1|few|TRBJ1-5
TGTGCCAGCAGTGGGGCAGGGGTCCAGCCCCAGCATTTT
CASSGAGVQPQHF
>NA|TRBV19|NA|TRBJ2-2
TGTGCCAGTAGTTGGGGACAGAACACCGGGGAGCTGTTTTTT
CASSWGQNTGELFF
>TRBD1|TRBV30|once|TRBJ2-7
TGTGCCTGGAGCCCGGGACAGGGAACGTACGAGCAGTACTTC
CAWSPGQGTYEQYF
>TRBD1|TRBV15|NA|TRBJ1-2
TGTGCCACCAGGGACGGGGGGAAAGGCCAGGGGGCCGGTGGCTACACCTTC
CATRDGGKGQGAGGYTF
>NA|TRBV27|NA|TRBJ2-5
TGTGCCAGTCTGGACAGAGGCCAAGAGACCCAGTACTTC
CASLDRGQETQYF
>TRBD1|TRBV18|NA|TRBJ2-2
TGTGCCAGCTCACCCAGGACAGGGATCGGCGGGGAGCTGTTTTTT
CASSPRTGIGGELFF
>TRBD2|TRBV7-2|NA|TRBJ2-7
TGTGCCAGCAGCTTAGCTGGTCTAGCGGGAATACGGTACGAGCAGTACTTC
CASSLAGLAGIRYEQYF
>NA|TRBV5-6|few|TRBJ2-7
TGTGCCAGCAGCTTGGGGGGGCTCGAGCAGTACTTC
CASSLGGLEQYF
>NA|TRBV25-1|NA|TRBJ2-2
TGTGCCAGCAGTGAGCTGGGGCAGGCCAACACCGGGGAGCTGTTTTTT
CASSELGQANTGELFF
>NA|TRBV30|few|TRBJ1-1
TGTGCCTGGAAGCCCTTGGGGGGGAACACTGAAGCTTTCTTT
CAWKPLGGNTEAFF
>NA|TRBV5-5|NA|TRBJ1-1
TGTGCCAGCAGTACCGGAGGGGTTTTTAGCGCCACTGAAGCTTTCTTT
CASSTGGVFSATEAFF
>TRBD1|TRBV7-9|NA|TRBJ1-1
TGTGCCAGCAGCCCGAGACAGGGAATGAACACTGAAGCTTTCTTT
CASSPRQGMNTEAFF
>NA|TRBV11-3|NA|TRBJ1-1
TGTGCCAGCAGCTTAGATTTGGGAGGGGGGGAAGCTTTCTTT
CASSLDLGGGEAFF
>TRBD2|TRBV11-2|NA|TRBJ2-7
TGTGCCAGCAGGAGGGAAGCGGGAGGTTACGAGCAGTACTTC
CASRREAGGYEQYF
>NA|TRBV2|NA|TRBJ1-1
TGTGCCAGCAAAGTAGAGGGGGCTGAAGCTTTCTTT
CASKVEGAEAFF
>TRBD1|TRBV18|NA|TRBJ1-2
TGTGCCAGCTCACCTGACGACAGGGGGAAATATTATGGCTACACCTTC
CASSPDDRGKYYGYTF
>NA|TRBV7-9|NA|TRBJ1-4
TGTGCCAGCAGCATGGAGAATGAAAAACTGTTTTTT
CASSMENEKLFF
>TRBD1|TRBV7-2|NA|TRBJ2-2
TGTGCCAGCAGCGCGGGACAGGGACTTATCACCGGGGAGCTGTTTTTT
CASSAGQGLITGELFF
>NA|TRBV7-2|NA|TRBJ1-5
TGTGCCAGCAGCTTAATGGCAGGGGCGACCGGAAGCAATCAGCCCCAGCATTTT
CASSLMAGATGSNQPQHF
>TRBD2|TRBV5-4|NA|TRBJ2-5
TGTGCCAGCAGCCGCCTCCGGGAGGGCCCAGAGACCCAGTACTTC
CASSRLREGPETQYF
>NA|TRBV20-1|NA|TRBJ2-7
TGCAGTGCTAGGACGGGCTACGAGCAGTACTTC
CSARTGYEQYF
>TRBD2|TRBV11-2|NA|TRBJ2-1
TGTGCCAGCAGCCCGGGACTAGCTAGCGGGAGTTCAACGTTCTTC
CASSPGLASGSSTFF
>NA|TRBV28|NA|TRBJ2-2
TGTGCCAGCATCCACGGAGGGAGCCAGACGAACACCGGGGAGCTGTTTTTT
CASIHGGSQTNTGELFF
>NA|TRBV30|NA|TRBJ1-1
TGTGCCTGGACCGACAGGAACACTGAAGCTTTCTTT
CAWTDRNTEAFF
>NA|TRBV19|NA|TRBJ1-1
TGTGCCAGTAGTTTGTCGGGGGGTAGAGTGAACACTGAAGCTTTCTTT
CASSLSGGRVNTEAFF
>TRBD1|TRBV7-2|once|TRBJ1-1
TGTGCCAGCAGCTTAGGGATCACGGGACAGGGCAGGGAAGGTTTCTTT
CASSLGITGQGREGFF
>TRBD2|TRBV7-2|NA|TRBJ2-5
TGTGCCAGCAGCTTATCTAGGTTTAGCGGGAGCTCGTACCAAGAGACCCAGTACTTC
CASSLSRFSGSSYQETQYF
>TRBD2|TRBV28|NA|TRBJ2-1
TGTGCCAGCATTTCCTACGGGGGACTAGATGAGCAGTTCTTC
CASISYGGLDEQFF
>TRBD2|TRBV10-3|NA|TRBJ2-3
TGTGCCATCAGGGCTAGCGGGGGCACAGATACGCAGTATTTT
CAIRASGGTDTQYF
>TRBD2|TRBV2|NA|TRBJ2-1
TGTGCCAGCGGGCGGGAGACTCGGGATGAGCAGTTCTTC
CASGRETRDEQFF
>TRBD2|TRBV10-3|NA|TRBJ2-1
TGTGCCATCACAACTAGCGGGACCAAAGAGCAGTTCTTC
CAITTSGTKEQFF
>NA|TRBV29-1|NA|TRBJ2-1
TGCAGCGTCAGACCTAGAGGTTCCTACAATGAGCAGTTCTTC
CSVRPRGSYNEQFF
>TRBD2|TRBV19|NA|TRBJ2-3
TGTGCCAGTAGGAAACTAGCGGGAGGGCCCACAGATACGCAGTATTTT
CASRKLAGGPTDTQYF
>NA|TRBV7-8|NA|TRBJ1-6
TGTGCCAGCAGCACCAACGCGGGGAATTCACCCCTCCACTTT
CASSTNAGNSPLHF
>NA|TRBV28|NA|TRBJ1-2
TGTGCCAGCAGAATACAGGGTTACGGCTACACCTTC
CASRIQGYGYTF
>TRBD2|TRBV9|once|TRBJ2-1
TGTGCCAGCAGCGTTACTAGCGGGAGTATGACGATCCATGAGCAGTTCTTC
CASSVTSGSMTIHEQFF
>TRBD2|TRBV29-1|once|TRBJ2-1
TGCAGCGCGGGACTAGGGCCGGGGGAGCAGTTCTTC
CSAGLGPGEQFF
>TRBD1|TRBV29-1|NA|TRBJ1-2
TGCAGCGTACGGACAGGGGGCTATGGCTACACCTTC
CSVRTGGYGYTF
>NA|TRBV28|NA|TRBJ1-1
TGTGCCAGCAGTTCGAGGGTAACTGAAGCTTTCTTT
CASSSRVTEAFF
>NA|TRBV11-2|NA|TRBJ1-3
TGTGCCAGCAGCTTAGACAGGGGCGGAAACACCATATATTTT
CASSLDRGGNTIYF
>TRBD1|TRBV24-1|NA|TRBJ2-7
TGTGCCACCAGTGAGACCGGGACAGGGGGCAACGAGCAGTACTTC
CATSETGTGGNEQYF
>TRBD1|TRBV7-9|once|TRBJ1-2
TGTGCCAGCAGCTCGACAGGGGGCGGGGATGGCTACACCTTC
CASSSTGGGDGYTF
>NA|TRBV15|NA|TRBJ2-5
TGTGCCACCAGCAGAACTCCCGGGACTCGGCAAGAGACCCAGTACTTC
CATSRTPGTRQETQYF
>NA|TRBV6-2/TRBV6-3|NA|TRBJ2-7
TGTGCCAGCAGTTACTCTCCCGACTGGGTAGCCTACGAGCAGTACTTC
CASSYSPDWVAYEQYF
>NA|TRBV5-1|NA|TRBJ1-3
TGCGCCAGCAGCCGGGGGGACAACTCTGGAAACACCATATATTTT
CASSRGDNSGNTIYF
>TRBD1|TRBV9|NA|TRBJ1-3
TGTGCCAGCAGCGCCAGAGGGGACAGTGTTTCTGGAAACACCATATATTTT
CASSARGDSVSGNTIYF
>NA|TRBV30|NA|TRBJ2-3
TGTGCCTGGAGCAGGCAGATACACACAGATACGCAGTATTTT
CAWSRQIHTDTQYF
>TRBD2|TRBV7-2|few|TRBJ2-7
TGTGCCAGCAGCGCCCCAGCGGGAGTGGTATGGGAGCAGTACTTC
CASSAPAGVVWEQYF